A single sample is the source of the 32 T cell receptor beta chains below, sequenced in a study of blood T cells in healthy people across ages. With a J-beta primer mix and a sample-barcoded 5' primer, a second PCR ran roughly 7 to 11 cycles. TCRdb fed the 5' RACE reads into MiXCR, producing one record per CDR3 protein. The table lists a few hundred thousand distinct CDR3 sequences, around 30% of them singletons. Sequenced sample: blood. These receptors originate from a woman aged 65 to 85 in good health.

In its sample, this clonotype was seen a few times. Germline is not matched at one junction end, which may reflect a read error. This sequence joins TRBV7-7 and TRBJ1-5; the D is unclear. The CDR3 loop spans 13 amino acids. CDR1 and CDR2 from the germline V gene are SSHAT and FNYEAQ (reference sequence). The CDR3 DNA reads TGTGCTAGCAGCCTATCGCCAGATCAGCCCCAGCATTTT. Its translation: CASSLSPDQPQHF.

This chain joins TRBV6-1 and TRBJ1-1; D may be TRBD1 (5 bases). V lost 8 bases and J 5 bases, leaving 24 bases between the germline ends. CDR1 is MNHNS and CDR2 is SASEGT in the germline V gene. CDR3 length: 16 amino acids. The CDR3 reads CASSKRPAEAGTEAFF. The CDR3 DNA sequence: TGTGCCAGCTCAAAACGCCCAGCGGAGGCAGGGACTGAAGCTTTCTTT.

This clonotype has only a few counts. The CDR3 region is CASSTPDREYYGYTF. The DNA for the CDR3 is TGTGCCAGCAGCACCCCGGACAGGGAGTACTATGGCTACACCTTC. V usage is TRBV7-9 and J usage is TRBJ1-2; 8 bases are shared with TRBD1. The germline V gene has CDR1 SEHNR and CDR2 FQNEAQ (reference sequence). The CDR3 spans 15 residues. Unmatched junction bases numbered 8, after V lost 5 bases and J lost 3 bases.

The CDR3 here is CASSEQRASATDTQYF. The DNA of the CDR3 is TGTGCCAGCAGTGAGCAGCGGGCCTCAGCAACAGATACGCAGTATTTT. This rearrangement joins TRBV2 to TRBJ2-3; tentative D call: TRBD2 (6 bases). Germline values: CDR1 SNHLY, CDR2 FYNNEI. This CDR3 has 16 amino acids. Deletions cut 3 bases from V and 3 bases from J, with 16 bases between.

This sequence joins TRBV12-3 or TRBV12-4 and TRBJ1-1, with D hard to call. CDR3 length equals 14 residues. Deletions cut 2 bases from V and 0 bases from J, with 7 bases between. The CDR3 DNA is TGTGCCAGCAGTTTACGCGTCATGAACACTGAAGCTTTCTTT. Residues: CASSLRVMNTEAFF.

This chain joins TRBV4-2 and TRBJ2-4; D not certain. Germline CDR1 reads LGHNA; CDR2 reads YNFKEQ. V dropped 0 bases and J dropped 10 bases, with 16 bases sitting between them. The CDR3 extends over 15 amino acids. CDR3 DNA: TGTGCCAGCAGCCAAGAAAGGTTCGGCAGAAGGATTCAGTACTTC. As protein: CASSQERFGRRIQYF.

The table lists this clonotype with a few counts. This rearrangement joins TRBV11-2 to TRBJ2-7; D possibly matches TRBD1 or TRBD2 (5 bases each). The end of the DNA is better explained by TRBJ2-1, so the J call may be wrong. This CDR3 spans 14 amino acids. The germline V gene has CDR1 SGHAT and CDR2 FQNNGV. CDR3 nucleotide sequence: TGTGCCAGCACGTCCCGGGACCTATACAATGAGCAGTTCTTC. The encoded protein is CASTSRDLYNEQFF.

V and J are TRBV12-3 or TRBV12-4 and TRBJ1-2, with 9 bases fitting TRBD1. CDR3 length equals 14 residues. V gave up 6 bases and J gave up 8 bases; unmatched junction bases: 10. The CDR3: CASSPGQGGLGYTF. CDR3 bases: TGTGCCAGCAGCCCGGGACAGGGCGGGTTAGGCTACACCTTC.

The chain has TRBV7-2 and TRBJ2-5; 10 bases map to TRBD2. Unmatched junction bases numbered 4, after V lost 0 bases and J lost 3 bases. CDR3 length: 16 residues. CDR1 is SGHTA, CDR2 FQGNSA, per germline. As DNA, the CDR3 is TGTGCCAGCAGCTTAGCGTTAGCGGGAGGTGAAGAGACCCAGTACTTC. Protein: CASSLALAGGEETQYF.

The chain has TRBV24-1 and TRBJ2-1, with a weak D call TRBD1 (6 bases). This CDR3 is built from 15 residues. Germline V gives CDR1 KGHDR, CDR2 SFDVKD. Trimming took 3 bases from V and 9 from J, leaving 17 bases between them. CDR3 in amino acids: CATSDQYSGVTEQFF. CDR3 DNA: TGTGCCACCAGTGATCAATATTCAGGGGTTACTGAGCAGTTCTTC.

This clonotype was found many times. The chain joins TRBV29-1 to TRBJ1-1; D perhaps matches TRBD1 (5 bases). Trimming stripped 6 bases from V and 0 bases from J, with 17 bases between. Germline V lookup: CDR1 SQVTM, CDR2 ANQGSEA. The CDR3 is made up of 15 amino acids. CDR3: CSVAFGARLNTEAFF. As DNA, the CDR3 is TGCAGCGTCGCATTCGGGGCGAGGTTGAACACTGAAGCTTTCTTT.

The chain employs TRBV28 and TRBJ2-5, with 10 bases fitting TRBD2. J was trimmed by 5 bases and V by 9 bases; bases with no gene match: 12. Germline V gene sequence: CDR1 MDHEN, CDR2 SYDVKM. The CDR3 is 15 residues long. This CDR3 reads CASSSWASGSETQYF. The CDR3 DNA follows: TGTGCCAGTTCCTCTTGGGCTAGCGGGAGCGAGACCCAGTACTTC.

This clonotype showed up just a few times. The chain has TRBV6-1 and TRBJ1-4; tentatively, D is TRBD1 (5 bases). CDR3 length: 15 residues. Trimming took off 4 bases at V and 8 bases at J, with 17 bases between the two ends. Germline-derived CDR1 and CDR2 are MNHNS and SASEGT. This chain's CDR3 is CASSARPYEGEKLFF. The CDR3 DNA reads TGTGCCAGCAGTGCCAGACCGTATGAGGGGGAAAAACTGTTTTTT.

This clonotype was recorded a few times. The V and J genes are TRBV28 and TRBJ2-5; 8 nucleotides line up with TRBD2. From germline, CDR1 is MDHEN and CDR2 SYDVKM. The CDR3 length is 15 residues. V shed 7 bases and J 4 bases; nucleotides not matched to a gene: 11. The CDR3 here is CASTLGGAGGETQYF. The CDR3 nucleotides are TGTGCCAGCACTCTGGGGGGGGCGGGAGGAGAGACCCAGTACTTC.

In its sample, this clonotype was seen a few times. CDR3 coding DNA: TGTGCCAGCTCACCAGACACAGGGTCCTACGAGCAGTACTTC. Its protein is CASSPDTGSYEQYF. The rearrangement uses TRBV18 and TRBJ2-7; tentatively, D is TRBD1 (6 bases). Germline V gene data show CDR1 as KGHSH and CDR2 as LQKENI. The length of the CDR3 is 14 residues. V was shortened by 2 bases and J by 1 base, with 9 bases between the two germline ends.

Written as DNA, the CDR3 is TGTGCCAGCAGCCCTAGCGGGGGCCCGCACAATGAGCAGTTCTTC. The encoded protein is CASSPSGGPHNEQFF. The chain combines TRBV7-2 with TRBJ2-1; TRBD2 agrees at 10 bases. CDR1 SGHTA and CDR2 FQGNSA come from the germline V gene. This CDR3 has 15 amino acids. Unmatched junction bases numbered 6, after V lost 5 bases and J lost 5 bases. The full variable domain, in which reference TRBV7-2 and TRBJ2-1 provide the parts outside the CDR3, is GAGVSQSPSNKVTEKGKDVELRCDPISGHTALYWYRQSLGQGLEFLIYFQGNSAPDKSGLPSDRFSAERTGGSVSTLTIQRTQQEDSAVYLCASSPSGGPHNEQFFGPGTRLTVL.

The chain joins TRBV21-1 to TRBJ1-2; the D call in the table, TRBD1, was not verified against the DNA. TRBV21-1 is noted as a pseudogene. The CDR3 loop spans 14 amino acids. The CDR3 protein is CASSTLDRAYGYTF. The CDR3 nucleotides are TGTGCCAGCAGCACTCTGGACAGGGCCTATGGCTACACCTTC.

This chain uses TRBV7-2 with TRBJ1-1; 7 bases align to TRBD1. Germline V gives CDR1 SGHTA, CDR2 FQGNSA. This CDR3 region has 14 residues. V lost 4 bases and J lost 5; bases outside the gene matches: 7. The CDR3 bases are TGTGCCAGCAGCTCACAGGGGCTCTTGACTGAAGCTTTCTTT. It encodes CASSSQGLLTEAFF.

The chain carries TRBV20-1 and TRBJ2-2, with TRBD1 as a possible D gene (6 bases). Deletions cut 2 bases from V and 3 bases from J, with 13 bases between. The CDR3 runs 15 residues. The germline V gene encodes CDR1 DFQATT and CDR2 SNEGSKA (reference sequence). In DNA, the CDR3 is TGCAGTGCTAGAAGAACAGGGAGCCACACCGGGGAGCTGTTTTTT. Translating it yields CSARRTGSHTGELFF.

This clonotype was recorded a few times. The chain uses TRBV20-1 and TRBJ2-5, with a tentative D call TRBD1 (7 bases). The assigned J gene may be wrong: the sequence end matches TRBJ2-7 better. Germline assignment: CDR1 DFQATT and CDR2 SNEGSKA (reference sequence). The CDR3 is 16 amino acids. The CDR3 region is CSARDTRRGPTYEQYF. CDR3 coding DNA: TGCAGTGCTAGAGACACGCGGAGGGGGCCTACCTACGAGCAGTACTTC.

V and J are TRBV7-2 and TRBJ2-7, with 11 nucleotides matching TRBD2. The J call may be faulty, since TRBJ2-1 better matches the DNA end. CDR1 is SGHTA, CDR2 FQGNSA, per germline. This CDR3 comprises 16 residues. CDR3 loop: CASSLVLTSGSIRQFF. The DNA of the CDR3 is TGTGCCAGCAGCTTAGTACTTACTAGCGGGAGTATAAGGCAGTTCTTC.

The genes are TRBV2 and TRBJ2-5; D could derive from TRBD1 or TRBD2 (7 bases each). The DNA end lines up better with TRBJ2-7; the J call may be wrong. The CDR3 covers 16 residues. Germline CDR1 reads SNHLY; CDR2 reads FYNNEI. The CDR3 nucleotides are TGTGCCAGCAGTGAAGCAGCGGGACAGAGATTCTACGAGCAGTACTTC. It specifies CASSEAAGQRFYEQYF.

The gene calls are TRBV29-1 and TRBJ2-5; D is undetermined. The end of the DNA aligns better with TRBJ2-1, so the J call may be wrong. CDR1 SQVTM and CDR2 ANQGSEA come from the germline V gene. The CDR3 sequence is 13 residues long. CDR3 in DNA: TGCAGCGTTGTGGTCTACTCCCTCAATGAGCAGTTCTTC. This sequence encodes CSVVVYSLNEQFF.

The chain uses TRBV6-5 and TRBJ2-1, with TRBD2 matching over 8 bases. The CDR3 runs 18 residues. V lost 0 bases to trimming and J lost 2 bases; unmatched junction nucleotides: 9. The germline gives CDR1 MNHEY, CDR2 SVGAGI. For the CDR3, the DNA is TGTGCCAGCAGTTACTCGAAATCACGAGCGGGAGCCTACAATGAGCAGTTCTTC. Protein sequence: CASSYSKSRAGAYNEQFF.

This clonotype was observed at least ten times. The V and J genes are TRBV7-6 and TRBJ2-1; 11 bases agree with TRBD1. With V trimmed by 3 bases and J by 7 bases, 8 bases remained unmatched. The CDR3 runs 16 residues. Germline V gene lookup returns CDR1 SGHVS and CDR2 FNYEAQ. In nucleotides, the CDR3 is TGTGCCAGCAGCTTCCTGGACAGGGGGCCGGATAATGAGCAGTTCTTC. Translating gives CASSFLDRGPDNEQFF.

This clonotype came up many times. This chain uses TRBV28 with TRBJ2-1; 8 positions agree with TRBD2. With 5 bases clipped from V and 3 bases from J, the junction kept 9 bases outside the gene matches. This CDR3 is built from 16 residues. Germline lookup yields CDR1 MDHEN and CDR2 SYDVKM. The CDR3 region is CASSPGTRINYNEQFF. In nucleotides, the CDR3 is TGTGCCAGCAGTCCAGGGACTAGAATAAACTACAATGAGCAGTTCTTC.

CDR3 nucleotide sequence: TGTGCCAGCAGCTTATCCGGGGCGGCTATCTATGGCTACACCTTC. Amino acid sequence: CASSLSGAAIYGYTF. The chain uses TRBV7-2 and TRBJ1-2; tentative D call: TRBD1 (5 bases). Germline CDR1 reads SGHTA; CDR2 reads FQGNSA. The CDR3 is made up of 15 amino acids. V was cut by 2 bases and J by 4 bases, with 14 bases left in between.

This clonotype was found a few times. The chain uses TRBV15 and TRBJ2-1, with no clear D. In germline, CDR1 is LNHNV, CDR2 YYDKDF (reference sequence). This CDR3 has 14 amino acids. V was trimmed by 1 base and J by 5 bases, leaving 9 bases between them. The CDR3 nucleotides are TGTGCCACCAGCAGAGGTGAGAGAAACAATGAGCAGTTCTTC. Its protein is CATSRGERNNEQFF.

This chain connects TRBV5-6 to TRBJ2-5, with D tentatively TRBD1 (6 bases). Per germline, CDR1 SGHDT and CDR2 YYEEEE. V was cut by 6 bases and J by 5 bases, with 11 bases left in between. The CDR3 runs 12 residues. CDR3 sequence: CASTQTGETQYF. CDR3 nucleotide sequence: TGTGCCAGCACCCAGACAGGCGAGACCCAGTACTTC.

This clonotype was seen more than once but under ten times. In DNA form, the CDR3 reads TGTGCCAGCAGCTTTGTAGGGGTCAATGAGCAGTTCTTC. As protein: CASSFVGVNEQFF. This sequence joins TRBV11-2 and TRBJ2-1; the D gene is possibly TRBD1 (5 bases). V dropped 3 bases and J dropped 6 bases, with 9 bases sitting between them. This CDR3 has 13 residues. CDR1 is SGHAT and CDR2 is FQNNGV in the germline V gene.

The chain uses TRBV10-3 and TRBJ2-5; tentative D call: TRBD1 (6 bases). The J call may not be correct, given that the DNA end is closer to TRBJ2-7. The CDR3 runs to 15 residues. The germline V gene encodes CDR1 ENHRY and CDR2 SYGVKD. CDR3 in amino acids: CAIGVIKGDHYEQYF. DNA of the CDR3: TGTGCCATCGGTGTGATAAAGGGGGATCACTACGAGCAGTACTTC.

The sample holds a few counts of this clonotype. V is TRBV7-9 and J is TRBJ2-2, with a weak D call TRBD2 (5 bases). This CDR3 has 16 residues. Germline V gene data show CDR1 as SEHNR and CDR2 as FQNEAQ (reference sequence). The V and J ends lost 3 bases and 2 bases respectively, with 13 bases between them. The CDR3 here is CASSLKGAANTGELFF. In nucleotides, the CDR3 is TGTGCCAGCAGCTTGAAGGGAGCCGCCAACACCGGGGAGCTGTTTTTT.